A single sample is the source of the 31 T cell receptor beta chains below, sequenced in a study of CD8+CD57+ T cells in acquired aplastic anemia. Sequencing involved patients with CD8+CD57+ cell expansion previously shown by flow cytometry. Genomic DNA served as template for TCR beta VDJ and CDR3 profiling. TCRdb re-called the reads through MiXCR, storing one row per CDR3 protein. There are some 150,000 distinct CDR3 sequences in the sample; 40% to 55% occur only once, and roughly 1.2% lies in the top ten. Sequences were obtained from sorted CD4+, CD8+, or CD8+CD57+ T cells (not recorded which) from PBMCs. The receptors were gathered from a human donor with aplastic anemia.

The chain is built from TRBV7-9 and TRBJ1-2; D is possibly TRBD1 (5 bases). The germline V gene has CDR1 SEHNR and CDR2 FQNEAQ (reference sequence). V gave up 5 bases and J gave up 13 bases, with 20 bases separating them. The CDR3 is 13 residues long. The chain's CDR3 is CASSAARDGGLTF. The CDR3 coding sequence is TGTGCCAGCAGCGCGGCCAGGGATGGTGGCCTCACCTTC.

This chain connects TRBV5-1 to TRBJ2-7, with 10 nucleotides matching TRBD1. The CDR3 is 13 residues long. Germline loops: CDR1 SGHRS, CDR2 YFSETQ. With 4 bases clipped from V and 6 bases from J, the junction kept 4 bases outside the gene matches. CDR3 in DNA: TGCGCCAGCAGCCCCGGGACAGGGGCCGAGCAGTACTTC. Amino acid sequence: CASSPGTGAEQYF.

This clonotype was observed at least ten times. The J gene is TRBJ2-3, the V gene TRBV9, with D maybe TRBD2 (7 bases). This CDR3 region has 15 residues. Deletions cut 0 bases from V and 4 bases from J, with 12 bases between. The germline V gene has CDR1 SGDLS and CDR2 YYNGEE. The CDR3 spells CASSVVGGQADTQYF. CDR3 nucleotides: TGTGCCAGCAGCGTAGTCGGGGGGCAGGCAGATACGCAGTATTTT.

This clonotype was picked up many times. The chain links TRBV7-8 to TRBJ1-2; TRBD1 is a possible D gene (5 bases). The CDR3 length is 13 residues. In germline, CDR1 is SGHVS, CDR2 FQNEAQ. V was pared by 1 base and J by 7 bases, with 10 bases between. CDR3 sequence: CASSLVGAVGYTF. CDR3 nucleotides: TGTGCCAGCAGCTTAGTAGGGGCGGTTGGCTACACCTTC.

The table lists this clonotype with many counts. The CDR3 region has the DNA TGTGCCAGCAGCCCGGGGCCTTCAATTTCACCCCTCCACTTT. The encoded protein is CASSPGPSISPLHF. The rearrangement uses TRBV7-3 and TRBJ1-6; D possibly corresponds to TRBD1 (5 bases). Germline V gives CDR1 SGHTA, CDR2 FQGTGA. The CDR3 is made up of 14 amino acids. The V end was cut by 5 bases, the J end by 9 bases, with 14 bases between.

In this sample, this clonotype turned up a few times. A much bigger clone sits one base away, suggesting this may be a read error. This sequence joins TRBV4-2 and TRBJ2-7; D uncertain. CDR3 length: 16 residues. The germline V and J ends were trimmed by 1 base and 2 bases, with 15 bases remaining between them. Germline CDR1 is LGHNA and CDR2 is YNFKEQ. The CDR3 region is CASSQAWNTTTYEQYF. The CDR3 coding sequence is TGTGCCAGCAGCCAAGCATGGAACACTACAACCTACGAGCAGTACTTC.

The rearrangement joins TRBV2 to TRBJ1-1, with D unclear. Germline-derived CDR1 and CDR2 are SNHLY and FYNNEI. Trimming took off 6 bases at V and 7 bases at J, with 12 bases between the two ends. This CDR3 is 12 amino acids long. CDR3: CASSLVAGEAFF. In DNA form, the CDR3 reads TGTGCCAGCAGCTTAGTAGCGGGTGAAGCTTTCTTT. Full variable domain (rest looked up from reference TRBV2 and TRBJ1-1): EPEVTQTPSHQVTQMGQEVILRCVPISNHLYFYWYRQILGQKVEFLVSFYNNEISEKSEIFDDQFSVERPDGSNFTLKIRSTKLEDSAMYFCASSLVAGEAFFGQGTRLTVV.

This clonotype was recorded many times. The rearrangement joins TRBV11-2 to TRBJ2-5; perhaps D is TRBD1 or TRBD2 (6 bases each). The CDR3 loop spans 17 amino acids. In germline, CDR1 is SGHAT, CDR2 FQNNGV. Between the trimmed V and J ends, which lost 3 bases and 4 bases, there was a span of 21 bases. The CDR3 here is CASSLGVGAGTGETQYF. In nucleotides, the CDR3 is TGTGCCAGCAGCTTGGGCGTGGGGGCGGGGACGGGAGAGACCCAGTACTTC.

There are many counts of this clonotype. This rearrangement joins TRBV7-2 to TRBJ1-1; D unclear. This CDR3 contains 15 residues. Germline CDR1 and CDR2: SGHTA and FQGNSA. V dropped 5 bases and J dropped 0 bases, with 13 bases sitting between them. The CDR3 sequence is CASSEQSRMNTEAFF. The DNA for the CDR3 is TGTGCCAGCAGCGAACAGAGTAGGATGAACACTGAAGCTTTCTTT.

This clonotype was picked up many times. The chain combines TRBV9 with TRBJ1-2; D ambiguous. The germline V gene encodes CDR1 SGDLS and CDR2 YYNGEE. Trimming removed 2 bases from V and 4 bases from J, with 12 bases in between. The CDR3 has 14 residues. The CDR3 DNA sequence: TGTGCCAGCAGCGTGGGCAGCTTACCCTATGGCTACACCTTC. It encodes CASSVGSLPYGYTF.

Comment on this clonotype: Being one base from a much bigger clone, this may be a read error. Since no conserved phenylalanine or tryptophan closes the CDR3, a read error is the likely cause. The J gene is TRBJ1-2, the V gene TRBV6-1; D not certain. V lost 2 bases to trimming and J lost 2 bases, with 6 bases between them. The germline gives CDR1 MNHNS, CDR2 SASEGT. CDR3 length equals 13 residues. The DNA of the CDR3 is TGTGCCAGCAGTGAACGCAAGAACTATGGCTACACCCTC. It encodes CASSERKNYGYTL.

In this sample, this clonotype turned up many times. The chain joins TRBV6-4 to TRBJ1-1; 10 nucleotides match TRBD1. Per germline, CDR1 MRHNA and CDR2 SNTAGT. The length of the CDR3 is 14 residues. V lost 0 bases and J lost 8; bases outside the gene matches: 3. CDR3 bases: TGTGCCAGCAGTGACTCGGACAGGGGGGACGAAGCTTTCTTT. Translating it yields CASSDSDRGDEAFF.

This chain connects TRBV7-6 to TRBJ2-1, with 10 bases identical to TRBD2. After removal of 5 bases from V and 3 bases from J, the junction contained 4 bases not matched to a gene. Looked up from germline, CDR1 is SGHVS and CDR2 is FNYEAQ. This CDR3 is 15 amino acids long. The chain's CDR3 is CASSPGLAVYNEQFF. CDR3 sequence (DNA): TGTGCCAGCAGCCCCGGACTAGCGGTCTACAATGAGCAGTTCTTC.

This clonotype was seen a handful of times. The chain uses TRBV3-1 and TRBJ2-5, with 11 bases aligning to TRBD1. This CDR3 is 16 amino acids long. Germline lookup yields CDR1 LGHDT and CDR2 YNNKEL (reference sequence). The J segment lost 8 bases and the V segment lost 4 bases, leaving 12 bases of the junction unmatched. CDR3 amino acids: CASSLSGQGARSTQYF. In nucleotides, the CDR3 is TGTGCCAGCAGCCTGTCTGGACAGGGGGCGCGGTCAACCCAGTACTTC.

In its sample, this clonotype was seen many times. This chain connects TRBV6-1 to TRBJ1-1, with 10 bases identical to TRBD1. Per germline, CDR1 MNHNS and CDR2 SASEGT. CDR3 size: 13 residues. J gave up 8 bases and V 5 bases, and 5 bases lay outside the gene matches. The chain's CDR3 is CASSRQGAGEAFF. The CDR3 DNA is TGTGCCAGCAGTCGACAGGGGGCGGGCGAAGCTTTCTTT.

This rearrangement joins TRBV10-3 to TRBJ1-1; TRBD1 might be the D (6 bases). The CDR3 sequence is 12 residues long. The germline V and J ends were trimmed by 5 bases and 3 bases, with 7 bases remaining between them. Germline-derived CDR1 and CDR2 are ENHRY and SYGVKD. The CDR3 DNA reads TGTGCCATCAGTACAGGGTACACTGAAGCTTTCTTT. It is translated as CAISTGYTEAFF.

In its sample, this clonotype was seen many times. This chain joins TRBV9 and TRBJ1-6; D might be TRBD1 (6 bases). The V gene's germline CDR1 is SGDLS and CDR2 YYNGEE. This CDR3 has 18 residues. V lost 4 bases to trimming and J lost 0 bases, with 17 bases between them. The CDR3 nucleotides are TGTGCCAGCAGCCCATTAGGACAGTCAAGCTCCTATAATTCACCCCTCCACTTT. Translated, it gives CASSPLGQSSSYNSPLHF.

This clonotype was counted many times. This chain joins TRBV6-2 or TRBV6-3 and TRBJ1-1, with 10 bases lining up with TRBD1. The CDR3 sequence is 16 residues long. The junction had 11 bases not matched to a gene; V was cut back by 8 bases and J by 2 bases. CDR1 and CDR2 from the germline V gene are MNHEY and SVGEGT. The CDR3 protein is CASGRPGQGLNTEAFF. CDR3 coding DNA: TGTGCCAGCGGTCGACCGGGACAGGGGCTTAACACTGAAGCTTTCTTT.

This clonotype was detected ten times or more. This rearrangement joins TRBV2 to TRBJ2-5; D unresolved. Germline assignment: CDR1 SNHLY and CDR2 FYNNEI. The CDR3 has 12 amino acids. The V end lost 3 bases, the J end lost 7 bases, and 9 bases lay between the germline ends. For the CDR3, the DNA is TGTGCCAGCAGTGATCCCAGTCGGACCCAGTACTTC. It is translated as CASSDPSRTQYF. Full variable domain (missing parts from reference TRBV2 and TRBJ2-5): EPEVTQTPSHQVTQMGQEVILRCVPISNHLYFYWYRQILGQKVEFLVSFYNNEISEKSEIFDDQFSVERPDGSNFTLKIRSTKLEDSAMYFCASSDPSRTQYFGPGTRLLVL.

CDR3 region: CSARDSSGAQRQETQYF. In DNA, the CDR3 is TGCAGTGCTAGAGATTCTAGCGGGGCCCAACGACAAGAGACCCAGTACTTC. J is TRBJ2-5 and V is TRBV20-1; 9 bases agree with TRBD2. Germline values: CDR1 DFQATT, CDR2 SNEGSKA (reference sequence). J lost 2 bases, V lost 0 bases, and 10 bases had no gene match. The CDR3 consists of 17 residues.

This clonotype came up many times. J is TRBJ2-6 and V is TRBV19, with D perhaps TRBD1 or TRBD2 (6 bases each). V lost 0 bases and J lost 4, with 13 bases in between. Germline CDR1 and CDR2: LNHDA and SQIVND (reference sequence). This CDR3 is 17 amino acids long. The CDR3 nucleotides read TGTGCCAGTAGTATAGAGCAACGGGGGCTCGGGGCCAACGTCCTGACTTTC. It yields the protein CASSIEQRGLGANVLTF.

About this clonotype itself: Possible read error: a much larger clone is one base away. The gene calls are TRBV2 and TRBJ2-5, with 10 bases lining up with TRBD2. CDR1 and CDR2 (germline): SNHLY, FYNNEI. This CDR3 spans 16 amino acids. V lost 7 bases, J lost 2 bases, and 10 bases stayed unmatched. CDR3 loop: CASMLELAGIQETQYF. The CDR3 DNA is TGTGCCAGCATGTTAGAACTAGCGGGAATTCAAGAGACCCAGTACTTC.

This clonotype was observed a handful of times. A read error may produce the germline difference seen at one junction end. The chain carries TRBV12-3 or TRBV12-4 and TRBJ1-1; a weak D match, TRBD1 (5 bases). This CDR3 has 16 amino acids. The CDR3 sequence: CASRHARQLSNTEALF. CDR3 coding DNA: TGTGCCAGCAGGCATGCACGACAGCTCTCGAACACTGAAGCTCTCTTT.

With regard to this clonotype: Since no conserved phenylalanine or tryptophan closes the CDR3, a read error is the likely cause. The CDR3 is CASSSYTYGYTL. The CDR3 nucleotides read TGTGCCAGTTCGTCGTATACCTATGGTTACACCCTC. The chain recombines TRBV19 with TRBJ1-2; D is unresolved. The germline CDR1 and CDR2 sequences are LNHDA and SQIVND (reference sequence). The CDR3 is 12 amino acids.

This clonotype was counted many times. The chain uses TRBV7-9 and TRBJ1-2, with 11 bases lining up with TRBD1. This CDR3 comprises 18 residues. V lost 8 bases, J lost 0 bases, and 14 bases stayed unmatched. The V gene's germline CDR1 is SEHNR and CDR2 FQNEAQ (reference sequence). CDR3 coding DNA: TGTGCCAGCGGCAGGGGACAGGGGGGATTAACCGCTAACTATGGCTACACCTTC. Residues: CASGRGQGGLTANYGYTF. Full variable domain (rest looked up from reference TRBV7-9 and TRBJ1-2): DTGVSQNPRHKITKRGQNVTFRCDPISEHNRLYWYRQTLGQGPEFLTYFQNEAQLEKSRLLSDRFSAERPKGSFSTLEIQRTEQGDSAMYLCASGRGQGGLTANYGYTFGSGTRLTVV.

This chain connects TRBV25-1 to TRBJ1-2, with 8 bases identical to TRBD1. From germline, CDR1 is MGHDK and CDR2 SYGVNS. CDR3 size: 15 residues. The trim removed 5 bases at V and 4 bases at J, leaving 9 bases unmatched. This CDR3 reads CASSPPGQGPYGYTF. CDR3 bases: TGTGCCAGCAGTCCACCCGGACAGGGACCCTATGGCTACACCTTC.

In this sample, this clonotype turned up a few times. The chain is built from TRBV14 and TRBJ2-7; D not resolved. V was cut by 1 base and J by 7 bases, with 17 bases left in between. This CDR3 comprises 15 residues. Germline CDR1 reads SGHDN; CDR2 reads FVKESK. CDR3 DNA: TGTGCCAGCAGCCAAGCGGCAGGTACCTACAATGAGCAGTACTTC. Amino acids: CASSQAAGTYNEQYF.

This clonotype is a singleton in its sample. Because it lacks the conserved phenylalanine or tryptophan at the end, this CDR3 is likely a read error. CDR3 sequence (DNA): TGTGCCAGCAAAAAGGGACAGGGTGGGGATCAGCCCCAGCATTCT. It is translated as CASKKGQGGDQPQHS. The chain joins TRBV6-2 or TRBV6-3 to TRBJ1-5, with 9 positions matching TRBD1. The ends lost 7 bases at V and 5 bases at J; junction bases unmatched: 9. The germline V gene has CDR1 MNHEY and CDR2 SVGEGT. This CDR3 has 15 residues.

The gene calls are TRBV20-1 and TRBJ1-2; the D is unclear. The V gene's germline CDR1 is DFQATT and CDR2 SNEGSKA (reference sequence). This CDR3 has 14 amino acids. Trimming took off 1 base at V and 0 bases at J, with 9 bases between the two ends. DNA for the CDR3: TGCAGTGCTAGAGTACAACCGACTAACTATGGCTACACCTTC. It codes for CSARVQPTNYGYTF.

J is TRBJ2-7 and V is TRBV7-6; TRBD1 matches at 7 bases. This CDR3 has 14 residues. Losses at the gene ends were 4 bases for V and 1 base for J; bases not matched to a gene: 4. The germline V gene encodes CDR1 SGHVS and CDR2 FNYEAQ. The chain's CDR3 is CASSSRTGSYEQYF. CDR3 coding DNA: TGTGCCAGCAGCTCCAGGACAGGATCCTACGAGCAGTACTTC.

The genes are TRBV15 and TRBJ2-7; 11 nucleotides line up with TRBD2. The CDR3 sequence is 16 residues long. Trimming at V came to 1 base and at J to 0 bases, leaving 2 bases not matched to a gene. The germline V gene has CDR1 LNHNV and CDR2 YYDKDF (reference sequence). DNA for the CDR3: TGTGCCACCAGCAGAGGACTAGCGGGGAACTCCTACGAGCAGTACTTC. This translates into CATSRGLAGNSYEQYF.